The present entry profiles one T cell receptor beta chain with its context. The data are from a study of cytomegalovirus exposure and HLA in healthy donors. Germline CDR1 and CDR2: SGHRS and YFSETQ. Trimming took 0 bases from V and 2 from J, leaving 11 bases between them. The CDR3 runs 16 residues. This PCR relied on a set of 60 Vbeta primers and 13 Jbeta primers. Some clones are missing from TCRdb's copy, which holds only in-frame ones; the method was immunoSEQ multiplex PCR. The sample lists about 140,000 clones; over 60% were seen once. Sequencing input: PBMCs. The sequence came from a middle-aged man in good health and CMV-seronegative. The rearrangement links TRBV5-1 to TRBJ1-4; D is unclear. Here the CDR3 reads CASSLAGVHTNEKLFF. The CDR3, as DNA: TGCGCCAGCAGCTTGGCCGGGGTACACACTAATGAAAAACTGTTTTTT.